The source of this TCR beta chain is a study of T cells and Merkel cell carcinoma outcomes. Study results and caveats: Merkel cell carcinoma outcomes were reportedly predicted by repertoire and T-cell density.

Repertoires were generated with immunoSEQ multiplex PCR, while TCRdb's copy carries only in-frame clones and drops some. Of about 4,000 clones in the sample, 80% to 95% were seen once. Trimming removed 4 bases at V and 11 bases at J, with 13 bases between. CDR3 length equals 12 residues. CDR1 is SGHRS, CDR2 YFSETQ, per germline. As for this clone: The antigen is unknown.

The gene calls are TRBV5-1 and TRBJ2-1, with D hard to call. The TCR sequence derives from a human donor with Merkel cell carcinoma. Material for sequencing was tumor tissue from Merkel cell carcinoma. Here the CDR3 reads CASSGEGGKQFF. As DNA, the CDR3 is TGCGCCAGCAGCGGGGAAGGTGGTAAGCAGTTCTTC.